Reported below is one T cell receptor beta chain. The table lists this clone with a few counts. The target of this receptor is not known. Per-base quality was not reported, and no clone a single base away is much larger than it. These data belong to a study of CD8+ T cells in alopecia areata (dated by TCRdb to 2017 to 2018). About the investigation overall: Treated patients were enrolled in an open-label pilot trial of oral tofacitinib at 5 to 10 mg twice daily for moderate-to-severe alopecia areata. Tofacitinib was administered for 6 to 18 months, and 6 months of follow-up off drug were then conducted to assess delayed response and recurrence. Scalp clonality was compared across normal scalp (n=4), patchy alopecia areata scalp (n=8), and alopecia totalis/universalis scalp (n=8). immunoSEQ multiplex PCR using 35 Vbeta forward primers and 13 Jbeta reverse primers was used to amplify TCRbeta CDR3 regions. Biopsies were taken from tofacitinib-treated patients at baseline and at 4 and 24 weeks of treatment, and a later scalp biopsy was taken in several of the tofacitinib-treated patients. In humans, TCRbeta sequencing was performed on scalp tissue and on sorted CD4+ and CD8+ peripheral blood T cells from healthy controls and from patients with patchy or totalis/universalis alopecia areata. RNA was obtained with the PAXgene miRNA kit for fixed scalp, the miRNeasy kit for PBMCs, and the RNeasy kit for mouse skin. For the treated patients, the SALT score, which quantifies what percentage of scalp surface area is affected, served as the measure of disease severity. To study T cell clonal expansion in alopecia areata, the researchers applied high-throughput TCRbeta sequencing to both the C3H/HeJ mouse model and human patients. The full study reports these points: Unlike mouse skin, which is dominated by gammadelta T cells, normal human skin has resident alphabeta T cells that are also sequenced, and this complicates analysis of the scalp TCR repertoire. Because the treated cohort was small and had only one nonresponder, larger studies are needed to examine links between baseline CD8+ expansion and response. Tofacitinib significantly decreased scalp clonality and the number of expanded CD8+ clones among the top 100 scalp clones. Lesional scalp, especially in alopecia totalis/universalis, showed higher clonality and more expanded CD8+ clones than normal scalp, suggesting antigenic drive. Shared TCR sequences between patients were less evident than in mice, which may be partly attributable to HLA diversity in the patient population. During tofacitinib treatment, many expanded lesional clones remained in scalp and blood, and this persistence may partly explain relapse after treatment is stopped.

What this sample's time point label stands for: more than 3 weeks on oral tofacitinib. Taken with the paper, the label for treatment or condition translates to: oral pan-JAK inhibitor, 5-10 mg twice daily. Lesional scalp punch biopsies and peripheral blood were obtained from alopecia areata patients. PBMCs were isolated by density centrifugation and stained for CD3, CD4 and CD8, and CD4+ and CD8+ T cells were sorted on a FACSAria. V is reduced by 1 base and J by 6 bases, leaving a spacing of 11 bases between them. From the cysteine through the phenylalanine, the CDR3 covers 14 amino acids. The DNA shown is the 42-base CDR3, in frame from base 1. Via the germline V gene, CDR1 is LGHNA and CDR2 YNFKEQ. Library generation was performed with the immunoSEQ multiplex PCR assay. RNA was extracted from all samples and reverse transcribed into cDNA, which served as template for TCR sequencing. SuperScript III was used to make first-strand cDNA, primed with a 2:1 mix of oligo-dT and random hexamers. Amplification bias was assessed with a synthetic immune receptor repertoire, and residual bias was removed computationally. Per the source publication's procedure: Raw reads were preprocessed to remove errors, and CDR3 was defined according to IMGT conventions as the region from the conserved cysteine to phenylalanine. To get clonality, Shannon entropy was normalized by log2 of the number of productive unique TCRs and the result was subtracted from 1. Scalp TCRbeta sequences were cross-referenced with sorted blood CD4 and CD8 repertoires so that the CD4 or CD8 identity of scalp clones could be inferred. TCRdb limited this immuneACCESS table to in-frame rearrangements with V and J called. A share of clones is missing; checked studies link under half to unresolved V genes, and the rest is unexplained. The D gene and trimming were derived from the DNA, and the V and J assignments and clone size from that table. The sample table contains about 210,000 clones; only one count was recorded for 64% of them. The top ten hold around 4.2% of the sample.

Material: CD4+ T cells sorted from blood, obtained at week 4, from a patient treated with tofacitinib. The source of this sequence is a human donor with alopecia areata. This sequence uses TRBV4-2 and TRBJ2-3, with TRBD2 tentatively as D gene (6 bases match). The DNA sequence is given as TGTGCCAGCAGCCAAGGCAACGCGGGGGATACGCAGTATTTT. Translation gives CASSQGNAGDTQYF.